The rows below give T cell receptor beta chains drawn from one sample of a study of cytomegalovirus exposure and HLA in healthy donors. TCRdb's table, derived via immunoSEQ multiplex PCR, lists solely in-frame clones and lacks some. The sample shows approximately 270,000 clones, around 85% of them seen only once. Sequencing was performed on PBMCs. Every receptor here comes from a woman between 18 and 30 years old in good health and CMV-seronegative. The conserved cysteine and the conserved F or W are not part of the CDR3 here. The order of the fields is J gene, V gene, CDR3 protein.

TRBJ1-1 TRBV9 ASSVPRQGTEAF
TRBJ1-5 TRBV30 AWTKGYVEPQH
TRBJ2-7 TRBV30 AWSEDMNYEQY
TRBJ2-1 TRBV5-4 ASSIPGGSGINEQF
TRBJ2-1 TRBV29-1 SARQGSAQGLGQF
TRBJ2-7 TRBV5-1 ASREDGAYEQY
TRBJ2-7 TRBV2 ANPGLAGAYEQY
TRBJ2-1 TRBV7-2 ASSRASLSYNEQF
TRBJ1-3 TRBV19 ASSSRQGLDGTIY
TRBJ1-2 TRBV30 AWSTGAPGYT
TRBJ1-5 TRBV7-8 ASSLGEGLNQPQH
TRBJ2-7 TRBV4-1 ASSQDHGRTSSYEQY
TRBJ2-3 TRBV5-1 ASSSGTGVTDTQY
TRBJ2-1 TRBV4-1 ASSQDERTVPYNEQF
TRBJ2-1 TRBV7-9 ASSLGTGTSNEQF
TRBJ2-1 TRBV27 ASSSALGLAGVSEQF
TRBJ2-3 TRBV10-3 ASTPWGSGGADTQY
TRBJ2-5 TRBV2 ASSVGGLQTQY
TRBJ2-7 TRBV10-3 AISAGQGITYEQY
TRBJ2-3 TRBV10-3 ALKPSGSSTDTQY
TRBJ2-2 TRBV2 ASTSGPGTGELF
TRBJ2-3 TRBV6-4 ASSDSGGTDTQY
TRBJ2-7 TRBV4-3 ASSQERIRGQTHEQY
TRBJ2-7 TRBV25-1 ASLRVSYEQY
TRBJ2-1 TRBV5-1 ASSLRETSDNEQF
TRBJ1-2 TRBV4-3 ASSQVDSANYGYT
TRBJ1-5 TRBV2 ASSDGTGNYNQPQH
TRBJ2-7 TRBV5-1 ASKSPRGRFEQY
TRBJ1-2 TRBV27 ASSLRAGDGYT
TRBJ1-1 TRBV28 ASSFGRGGTEAF
TRBJ2-7 TRBV14 ASSQGSGYWGQY
TRBJ2-5 TRBV7-2 ASSYGTSGKKTQY
TRBJ1-3 TRBV28 ASSPHSRSSGNTIY
TRBJ1-2 TRBV27 ASSLTGSYGYT
TRBJ2-7 TRBV6-4 ASSDWAGYEQY
TRBJ2-7 TRBV27 ASSTGTGAYEQY
TRBJ1-2 TRBV27 ASSPGQGASGYGYT
TRBJ2-5 TRBV7-9 ASSPSGTGLTETQY
TRBJ2-7 TRBV4-3 ASSQDRGLAEQY
TRBJ1-1 TRBV10-1 ASSEPRDRAFYTEAF